One and the same sample provided the 14 T cell receptor beta chains below, sequenced in a study of cytomegalovirus exposure and HLA in healthy donors. The PCR contained 60 Vbeta and 13 Jbeta primers. Using immunoSEQ multiplex PCR, the repertoire was profiled, and TCRdb retains in-frame clones only, with some absent. The sample shows around 130,000 clones, over 65% of them seen only once. The source material was PBMCs. The receptors were sampled from a man in his fifties or sixties in good health and CMV-seronegative.

V gene TRBV5-1 combines with J gene TRBJ2-3, with 12 positions matching TRBD2. The CDR3 contains 15 residues. V shed 6 bases, J shed 4 bases, and the junction held 6 bases outside the gene matches. Germline CDR1 and CDR2: SGHRS and YFSETQ. CDR3 sequence (DNA): TGCGCCAGCACCCCGACTAGCGGGAGTTCAGATACGCAGTATTTT. It is translated as CASTPTSGSSDTQYF.

This clone has just one count. The V gene is TRBV5-1, the J gene TRBJ2-7, with TRBD2 identical over 7 bases. Germline CDR1 is SGHRS and CDR2 is YFSETQ. This CDR3 has 14 residues. With V trimmed by 3 bases and J by 2 bases, 5 bases remained unmatched. The CDR3 is CASSWAGLTYEQYF. The DNA for the CDR3 is TGCGCCAGCAGCTGGGCGGGACTAACCTACGAGCAGTACTTC. Filled out from reference TRBV5-1 and TRBJ2-7, the complete variable domain reads KAGVTQTPRYLIKTRGQQVTLSCSPISGHRSVSWYQQTPGQGLQFLFEYFSETQRNKGNFPGRFSGRQFSNSRSEMNVSTLELGDSALYLCASSWAGLTYEQYFGPGTRLTVT.

This clone has only one observation. The chain couples TRBV7-8 to TRBJ1-2; 8 bases line up with TRBD1. The CDR3 is 15 amino acids. V was clipped by 0 bases and J by 7 bases; unmatched bases: 7. The V gene's germline CDR1 is SGHVS and CDR2 FQNEAQ. The DNA of the CDR3 is TGTGCCAGCAGCTTAGCTTCAGGGGGCGTAGCTGGCTACACCTTC. Amino acid sequence: CASSLASGGVAGYTF. Full variable domain (remainder filled in from reference TRBV7-8 and TRBJ1-2): GAGVSQSPRYKVAKRGQDVALRCDPISGHVSLFWYQQALGQGPEFLTYFQNEAQLDKSGLPSDRFFAERPEGSVSTLKIQRTQQEDSAVYLCASSLASGGVAGYTFGSGTRLTVV.

CDR3 in amino acids: CASRSTGEGAGELFF. The CDR3 DNA follows: TGTGCCAGCAGAAGTACAGGCGAGGGGGCCGGGGAGCTGTTTTTT. The rearrangement links TRBV28 to TRBJ2-2; D perhaps matches TRBD1 (6 bases). The CDR3 contains 15 residues. Trimming pared 6 bases from V and 6 bases from J, leaving 17 bases between. CDR1 MDHEN and CDR2 SYDVKM come from the germline V gene.

In this sample, this clone turned up once. The chain has TRBV28 and TRBJ2-4; D gene ambiguous. Germline V gene data show CDR1 as MDHEN and CDR2 as SYDVKM. This CDR3 is 14 amino acids long. Trimming stripped 5 bases from V and 3 bases from J, with 11 bases between. The CDR3 is CASSPQLFKNIQYF. CDR3 sequence (DNA): TGTGCCAGCAGTCCACAGCTATTCAAAAACATTCAGTACTTC.

The genes are TRBV28 and TRBJ1-1; 9 bases are shared with TRBD1. The CDR3 totals 16 residues. The germline gives CDR1 MDHEN, CDR2 SYDVKM. The V segment lost 3 bases and the J segment 4 bases; nucleotides outside the gene matches: 9. CDR3 in DNA: TGTGCCAGCAGTTTGGGGGCGCTGGACAGGGGCACTGAAGCTTTCTTT. It codes for CASSLGALDRGTEAFF.

V and J are TRBV25-1 and TRBJ2-7; weak D call: TRBD2 (6 bases). The CDR3 loop spans 15 amino acids. The V and J ends lost 6 bases and 0 bases respectively, with 15 bases between them. Germline V gives CDR1 MGHDK, CDR2 SYGVNS. The CDR3 DNA reads as TGTGCCAGCAGCCCCGGAGGGTACAACTCCTACGAGCAGTACTTC. This sequence encodes CASSPGGYNSYEQYF.

This chain joins TRBV5-4 and TRBJ2-1; TRBD2 is a possible D gene (5 bases). This CDR3 has 16 residues. Germline CDR1 SGHNT, CDR2 YYREEE (reference sequence). V was clipped by 0 bases and J by 5 bases, with 15 bases between them. The CDR3 region is CASSLGSSISNNEQFF. The CDR3 DNA reads TGTGCCAGCAGCTTGGGATCTAGCATATCTAACAATGAGCAGTTCTTC.

The chain recombines TRBV21-1 with TRBJ1-3. TRBV21-1 is recorded as a pseudogene. The CDR3 covers 15 residues. The CDR3 coding sequence is TGTGCCAGCAGCACCACACGGGACTCTGGAAACACCATATATTTT. Translation gives CASSTTRDSGNTIYF.

V is TRBV15 and J is TRBJ2-7; D perhaps matches TRBD1 (5 bases). Germline V gene lookup returns CDR1 LNHNV and CDR2 YYDKDF (reference sequence). CDR3 length equals 13 residues. V dropped 4 bases and J dropped 3 bases, with 10 bases sitting between them. This CDR3 is CATSKGQGYEQYF. CDR3 nucleotide sequence: TGTGCCACCAGCAAAGGGCAGGGCTACGAGCAGTACTTC. Complete variable domain (other parts from reference TRBV15 and TRBJ2-7): DAMVIQNPRYQVTQFGKPVTLSCSQTLNHNVMYWYQQKSSQAPKLLFHYYDKDFNNEADTPDNFQSRRPNTSFCFLDIRSPGLGDTAMYLCATSKGQGYEQYFGPGTRLTVT.

The V gene is TRBV2, the J gene TRBJ2-2; D might be TRBD1 (5 bases). This CDR3 comprises 15 residues. The V and J ends lost 9 bases and 1 base respectively, with 15 bases between them. The germline CDR1 and CDR2 sequences are SNHLY and FYNNEI. In DNA, the CDR3 is TGTGCCAGTGCTCAGGGAAGGGGGAACACCGGGGAGCTGTTTTTT. Translating it yields CASAQGRGNTGELFF.

CDR3 DNA sequence: TGTGCCAGTAGTAGAGGGACAGGGCAAGGTCAGCCCCAGCATTTT. This translates into CASSRGTGQGQPQHF. V usage is TRBV19 and J usage is TRBJ1-5, with 9 bases lining up with TRBD1. The germline V gene has CDR1 LNHDA and CDR2 SQIVND (reference sequence). The CDR3 is 15 residues long. J lost 6 bases, V lost 4 bases, and 7 bases had no gene match.

This clone turned up a few times. At one of its ends the junction is not consistent with the germline gene, which may arise from a read error. DNA of the CDR3: TGTGCTAGCAGCTTAGTGACAGGGAAAAGTGAAGACGAGCAGTACTTC. Amino acid sequence: CASSLVTGKSEDEQYF. The chain is built from TRBV7-7 and TRBJ2-7; 7 bases line up with TRBD1. CDR1 is SSHAT, CDR2 FNYEAQ, per germline (reference sequence). CDR3 length equals 16 residues.

The V call is TRBV5-1, the J call TRBJ2-2, with unresolved D. Germline lookup yields CDR1 SGHRS and CDR2 YFSETQ. V was pared by 0 bases and J by 5 bases, with 11 bases between. The CDR3 covers 15 residues. The CDR3 sequence: CASSLGGGSTGELFF. The CDR3 DNA is TGCGCCAGCAGCTTGGGTGGCGGATCAACCGGGGAGCTGTTTTTT. The variable domain in full, completed from reference TRBV5-1 and TRBJ2-2, reads KAGVTQTPRYLIKTRGQQVTLSCSPISGHRSVSWYQQTPGQGLQFLFEYFSETQRNKGNFPGRFSGRQFSNSRSEMNVSTLELGDSALYLCASSLGGGSTGELFFGEGSRLTVL.